These 27 T cell receptor beta chains were sequenced from one sample in a study of post-analysis software for immune sequencing data. Study-wide results and caveats: When patients were compared with controls, about five TRBV segments were more frequent, TRBV5-6, TRBV5-1 and TRBV20-1 among them.

These receptors have no known antigen. Libraries were made from TCR beta cDNA, and they carried unique molecular identifiers. One entry per CDR3 protein, called by TCRdb with MiXCR from the PCR reads. Here the sample spans roughly 430,000 distinct CDR3 sequences, approximately 39% being singletons. What was sequenced was blood. The receptors originated from a girl aged 2 to 9 with multiple sclerosis.

This clonotype was seen more than once but under ten times. The chain joins TRBV6-5 to TRBJ1-2, with D perhaps TRBD1 (5 bases). The CDR3 is 14 residues long. Germline V gene lookup returns CDR1 MNHEY and CDR2 SVGAGI. V lost 2 bases and J lost 6, with 13 bases in between. CDR3 loop: CASSYGTARDGYTF. CDR3 DNA sequence: TGTGCCAGCAGTTACGGGACGGCGAGGGATGGCTACACCTTC.

The sample holds a few counts of this clonotype. The chain combines TRBV30 with TRBJ1-5, with D possibly TRBD1 on 5 matching bases. The CDR3 is 13 amino acids. V was clipped by 0 bases and J by 2 bases, with 5 bases between them. Germline loops: CDR1 GTSNPN, CDR2 SVGIG (reference sequence). The CDR3 reads CAWSVQGNQPQHF. CDR3 nucleotides: TGTGCCTGGAGTGTACAGGGCAATCAGCCCCAGCATTTT.

The V and J genes are TRBV27 and TRBJ2-7, with 7 positions matching TRBD2. Germline V CDR1 and CDR2: MNHEY, SMNVEV (reference sequence). CDR3 size: 13 residues. The trim removed 5 bases at V and 5 bases at J, leaving 6 bases unmatched. The CDR3, as DNA: TGTGCCAGCAGTATACCGGGGGGTGACGAGCAGTACTTC. Translated: CASSIPGGDEQYF.

The rearrangement joins TRBV7-2 to TRBJ2-7, with 11 bases matching TRBD2. The CDR3 sequence is 16 residues long. The V gene's germline CDR1 is SGHTA and CDR2 FQGNSA. V was clipped by 5 bases and J by 2 bases; unmatched bases: 8. This CDR3 reads CASSPRLAGRAYEQYF. CDR3 bases: TGTGCCAGCAGCCCAAGACTAGCGGGACGGGCCTACGAGCAGTACTTC.

This sequence joins TRBV12-3 or TRBV12-4 and TRBJ2-3; D not certain. The ends were cut back, 4 bases at V and 2 bases at J, with 7 bases in the middle. This CDR3 comprises 13 residues. CDR3 sequence: CASSYRVTDTQYF. CDR3 coding DNA: TGTGCCAGCAGTTATAGAGTCACAGATACGCAGTATTTT.

This clonotype turned up a few times. The rearrangement links TRBV10-3 to TRBJ2-5, with 7 bases that match TRBD1. From germline, CDR1 is ENHRY and CDR2 SYGVKD. CDR3 size: 16 residues. The J segment lost 3 bases and the V segment lost 4 bases, leaving 11 bases of the junction unmatched. The CDR3 coding sequence is TGTGCCATCAGTGGCGGGCTAGGGGGCGGCGAAGAGACCCAGTACTTC. Protein sequence: CAISGGLGGGEETQYF.

This clonotype has more than one count but fewer than ten. J is TRBJ2-2 and V is TRBV5-1; no clear D. This CDR3 region has 15 residues. Germline V gene lookup returns CDR1 SGHRS and CDR2 YFSETQ. The ends were cut back, 1 base at V and 2 bases at J, with 9 bases in the middle. The CDR3 loop is CASSLPRDNTGELFF. DNA of the CDR3: TGCGCCAGCAGCTTGCCAAGGGATAACACCGGGGAGCTGTTTTTT.

The V gene is TRBV15, the J gene TRBJ2-3; no reliable D call. Trimming removed 4 bases from V and 2 bases from J, with 10 bases in between. The CDR3 runs to 14 residues. Germline V gene sequence: CDR1 LNHNV, CDR2 YYDKDF (reference sequence). CDR3 sequence: CATSTGSPTDTQYF. The CDR3 DNA is TGTGCCACCAGCACCGGAAGTCCCACAGATACGCAGTATTTT.

The table lists this clonotype with many counts. The rearrangement uses TRBV6-6 and TRBJ2-6; 8 bases map to TRBD1. CDR3 length: 17 residues. Germline CDR1 reads MNHNY; CDR2 reads SVGAGI (reference sequence). V lost 2 bases to trimming and J lost 2 bases; unmatched junction nucleotides: 5. The CDR3 nucleotides read TGTGCCAGCAGTTACGGGGGACAGGTCCCTGGGGCCAACGTCCTGACTTTC. This translates into CASSYGGQVPGANVLTF.

The gene calls are TRBV5-1 and TRBJ1-5; tentatively, D is TRBD1 (6 bases). In germline, CDR1 is SGHRS, CDR2 YFSETQ. Between the trimmed V and J ends, which lost 1 base and 4 bases, there was a span of 12 bases. This CDR3 spans 15 amino acids. CDR3 loop: CASSLTGLGNQPQHF. Here the CDR3 DNA reads TGCGCCAGCAGCTTGACAGGGCTGGGGAATCAGCCCCAGCATTTT.

About this clonotype itself: An end of the junction does not agree with germline; a read error may underlie this. The chain carries TRBV7-7 and TRBJ1-2; TRBD1 aligns across 8 bases. The length of the CDR3 is 13 residues. Germline CDR1 is SSHAT and CDR2 is FNYEAQ (reference sequence). CDR3 sequence reads: CASSLTDRDGYTF. In DNA, the CDR3 is TGTGCTAGCAGCTTAACGGACAGGGATGGCTACACCTTC.

V usage is TRBV12-5 and J usage is TRBJ2-5; 12 positions agree with TRBD2. The J segment lost 11 bases and the V segment lost 1 base, leaving 14 bases of the junction unmatched. Germline lookup yields CDR1 LGHNT and CDR2 FRNRAP. The CDR3 is 17 amino acids. CDR3 loop: CASGLASGLAGPNEQYF. CDR3 in DNA: TGTGCTAGTGGTTTGGCATCCGGACTAGCGGGGCCCAATGAGCAGTACTTC.

This clonotype was detected a few times. The chain employs TRBV7-3 and TRBJ2-7; a weak D match, TRBD1 (6 bases). The V end was cut by 3 bases, the J end by 3 bases, with 12 bases between. From germline, CDR1 is SGHTA and CDR2 FQGTGA. The CDR3 runs to 14 residues. The CDR3 region is CASSFSRGGYEQYF. DNA for the CDR3: TGTGCCAGCAGCTTCTCCAGGGGCGGCTACGAGCAGTACTTC.

This clonotype was observed once. This chain uses TRBV7-2 with TRBJ2-7; 9 bases agree with TRBD2. Germline values: CDR1 SGHTA, CDR2 FQGNSA. The length of the CDR3 is 15 residues. V trimming: 5 bases; J trimming: 2 bases; junction bases outside the gene matches: 7. DNA for the CDR3: TGTGCCAGCAGCCTCGGACTAGCGACCGCCTACGAGCAGTACTTC. This codes for CASSLGLATAYEQYF.

The table lists this clonotype with a few counts. This chain uses TRBV15 with TRBJ2-1, with D possibly matching TRBD1 (7 bases). Trimming took 0 bases from V and 2 from J, leaving 8 bases between them. Germline CDR1 and CDR2: LNHNV and YYDKDF (reference sequence). This CDR3 has 15 residues. The CDR3 sequence: CATSRDRGAYNEQFF. As DNA, the CDR3 is TGTGCCACCAGCAGAGACAGGGGGGCCTACAATGAGCAGTTCTTC.

The chain is built from TRBV28 and TRBJ2-3; D may be TRBD2 (6 bases). V was shortened by 3 bases and J by 0 bases, with 16 bases between the two germline ends. The CDR3 totals 17 residues. The germline V gene encodes CDR1 MDHEN and CDR2 SYDVKM. The CDR3 protein is CASSLGTSSGSTDTQYF. CDR3 coding DNA: TGTGCCAGCAGTTTGGGGACTTCGAGCGGTAGCACAGATACGCAGTATTTT. The full variable domain, with the rest looked up from reference TRBV28 and TRBJ2-3, is DVKVTQSSRYLVKRTGEKVFLECVQDMDHENMFWYRQDPGLGLRLIYFSYDVKMKEKGDIPEGYSVSREKKERFSLILESASTNQTSMYLCASSLGTSSGSTDTQYFGPGTRLTVL.

The rearrangement links TRBV5-1 to TRBJ2-6, with TRBD2 as a possible D gene (7 bases). CDR3 size: 18 residues. V shed 0 bases and J shed 3 bases, with 16 bases lying between them. Germline V gene lookup returns CDR1 SGHRS and CDR2 YFSETQ. CDR3 sequence (DNA): TGCGCCAGCAGCTTGGCACTAGTGGGGGGGCTTGGGGCCAACGTCCTGACTTTC. Translated, it gives CASSLALVGGLGANVLTF.

The chain links TRBV5-1 to TRBJ2-7, with D perhaps TRBD1 (6 bases). The germline CDR1 and CDR2 sequences are SGHRS and YFSETQ. This CDR3 region has 15 residues. Trimming cost V 0 bases and J 3 bases, with 13 bases left between them. In DNA form, the CDR3 reads TGCGCCAGCAGCTTGGACGGGACACCATACTACGAGCAGTACTTC. It yields the protein CASSLDGTPYYEQYF.

This clonotype was seen a few times. CDR3 protein: CASSQAIQVAKNIQYF. Here the CDR3 DNA reads TGCGCCAGCAGCCAAGCGATTCAGGTAGCCAAAAACATTCAGTACTTC. This rearrangement joins TRBV4-1 to TRBJ2-4; no clear D. Germline V CDR1 and CDR2: MGHRA, YSYEKL. V was clipped by 1 base and J by 0 bases, with 10 bases between them. The CDR3 extends over 16 amino acids.

In DNA form, the CDR3 reads TGTGCCAGCAGCTTGCAAGTTTTGGATTCTGGAAACACCATATATTTT. Translating gives CASSLQVLDSGNTIYF. The chain links TRBV5-5 to TRBJ1-3; D not resolved. The V end lost 1 base, the J end lost 1 base, and 12 bases lay between the germline ends. Germline-derived CDR1 and CDR2 are SGHKS and YYEKEE (reference sequence). The CDR3 is made up of 16 amino acids.

This clonotype was recorded a few times. This sequence joins TRBV29-1 and TRBJ2-1; 7 bases agree with TRBD2. Germline trimming cut 4 bases from V and 0 bases from J; bases unmatched to any gene: 3. Per germline, CDR1 SQVTM and CDR2 ANQGSEA. The CDR3 has 14 amino acids. The CDR3 region has the DNA TGCAGCGTTGTGCTAGCGGACTCCTACAATGAGCAGTTCTTC. As protein: CSVVLADSYNEQFF.

The chain has TRBV4-1 and TRBJ2-1, with 10 nucleotides matching TRBD2. CDR1 is MGHRA, CDR2 YSYEKL, per germline. The V gene end was trimmed by 1 base and the J gene end by 10 bases; junction bases not matched to a gene: 7. CDR3 length equals 15 residues. CDR3 loop: CASSQGLAGLLEQFF. In DNA form, the CDR3 reads TGCGCCAGCAGCCAAGGACTAGCGGGTCTGTTGGAGCAGTTCTTC.

There are a few counts of this clonotype. The chain employs TRBV7-9 and TRBJ2-1; D gene uncertain. CDR1 is SEHNR, CDR2 FQNEAQ, per germline (reference sequence). V shed 6 bases and J shed 8 bases, with 17 bases lying between them. CDR3 size: 14 residues. The CDR3 loop reads CASRPNEWVDEQFF. The CDR3 bases are TGTGCCAGCAGGCCGAATGAGTGGGTCGATGAGCAGTTCTTC. The variable domain in full, with the rest retrieved from reference TRBV7-9 and TRBJ2-1, is DTGVSQNPRHKITKRGQNVTFRCDPISEHNRLYWYRQTLGQGPEFLTYFQNEAQLEKSRLLSDRFSAERPKGSFSTLEIQRTEQGDSAMYLCASRPNEWVDEQFFGPGTRLTVL.

The rearrangement links TRBV29-1 to TRBJ2-1; D may match TRBD1 or TRBD2 (5 bases each). The V gene's germline CDR1 is SQVTM and CDR2 ANQGSEA. With 0 bases removed from V and 5 bases from J, the gap between germline ends came to 17 bases. The CDR3 length is 16 residues. CDR3 protein: CSVEDRGYKVNNEQFF. CDR3 DNA sequence: TGCAGCGTTGAAGATCGGGGCTATAAAGTCAACAATGAGCAGTTCTTC.

This chain connects TRBV5-1 to TRBJ2-3; a weak D match, TRBD2 (6 bases). V lost 5 bases and J lost 4, with 17 bases in between. Per the germline V gene, CDR1 is SGHRS and CDR2 is YFSETQ. The CDR3 contains 15 residues. This chain's CDR3 is CASRPNWRGADTQYF. CDR3 DNA sequence: TGCGCCAGCAGGCCTAACTGGAGGGGAGCAGATACGCAGTATTTT.

The chain couples TRBV5-1 to TRBJ2-7, with 7 bases lining up with TRBD1. The V gene end was trimmed by 6 bases and the J gene end by 4 bases; junction bases not matched to a gene: 13. The CDR3 totals 15 residues. Germline V gives CDR1 SGHRS, CDR2 YFSETQ. CDR3 in amino acids: CASTKTGTDNYEQYF. The CDR3, as DNA: TGCGCCAGCACAAAAACCGGGACAGATAATTACGAGCAGTACTTC.

The chain is built from TRBV21-1 and TRBJ1-2; the table's D call TRBD1 went unverified against the DNA. TRBV21-1 is assigned pseudogene status. The CDR3 consists of 15 residues. The CDR3 nucleotides read TGTGCCAGCAGCCCGCGGGACAGGGGTCACTATGGCTACACCTTC. Protein sequence: CASSPRDRGHYGYTF.